These T cell receptor beta chains were read from a single sample in a study of blood T cells in healthy people across ages. Each CDR3 protein gets one entry after TCRdb re-called the 5' RACE reads with MiXCR. Of 550,000 to 650,000 distinct CDR3 sequences in the sample, 25% to 35% were seen once. The sequencing sample was made of blood. The receptors were gathered from a woman over 75 in good health. Both conserved end residues are part of each CDR3. D genes are given only for firm matches. Size values are once, few and many counts, or a class for expanded clones, and some rows have none.

j_call,v_call,d_call,clone_size,cdr3_aa,cdr3_nt
TRBJ1-5,TRBV30,-,-,CAWSGRGGTGQLGNQPQHF,TGTGCCTGGAGTGGACGGGGTGGAACAGGACAGTTGGGCAATCAGCCCCAGCATTTT
TRBJ1-1,TRBV11-2,-,few,CASSLEAGTSGAFF,TGTGCCAGCAGCTTAGAGGCCGGGACCTCCGGGGCTTTCTTT
TRBJ2-7,TRBV28,-,-,CASRAAGTQGSYEQYF,TGTGCCAGCAGGGCGGCCGGGACCCAGGGATCCTACGAGCAGTACTTC
TRBJ2-1,TRBV29-1,-,-,CSVVPLRGGLNSSYNGQFF,TGCAGCGTTGTCCCATTACGCGGGGGCCTTAACTCTTCCTACAATGGGCAGTTCTTC
TRBJ1-6,TRBV3-1,-,-,CASSQGESPRSPLHF,TGTGCCAGCAGCCAAGGAGAGTCCCCCAGATCACCCCTCCACTTT
TRBJ1-2,TRBV9,-,many,CASSSRSQGHYGYTF,TGTGCCAGCAGCTCCCGGAGTCAGGGACACTATGGCTACACCTTC
TRBJ1-5,TRBV28,-,-,CASSPRRPNQPQHF,TGTGCCAGCAGTCCCCGGCGGCCTAATCAGCCCCAGCATTTT
TRBJ2-7,TRBV7-2,TRBD1,-,CASSRDRGGEQYF,TGTGCCAGCAGCAGGGACAGGGGAGGCGAGCAGTACTTC
TRBJ2-3,TRBV6-2/TRBV6-3,TRBD2,many,CASRTSGTDTQYF,TGTGCCAGCAGGACTAGCGGCACAGATACGCAGTATTTT
TRBJ2-7,TRBV20-1,-,-,CSARDLTGSYEQYF,TGCAGTGCTAGAGATCTAACGGGTAGCTACGAGCAGTACTTC
TRBJ2-7,TRBV9,TRBD2,-,CASSVGVGGGDSYNEQYF,TGTGCCAGCAGCGTAGGGGTAGGTGGGGGGGACTCCTACAATGAGCAGTACTTC
TRBJ2-3,TRBV12-3/TRBV12-4,-,-,CASGRGGVRMDTQYF,TGTGCCAGCGGCAGGGGGGGAGTAAGAATGGATACGCAGTATTTT
TRBJ1-6,TRBV28,-,-,CASSSLGWALHF,TGTGCCAGCAGTTCTCTGGGTTGGGCCCTCCACTTT
TRBJ2-7,TRBV6-5,TRBD2,many,CASRNTAGGQYF,TGTGCCAGCAGGAATACAGCGGGAGGGCAGTACTTC
TRBJ2-7,TRBV6-5,TRBD2,many,CASSPTGLALYEQYF,TGTGCCAGCAGTCCGACCGGACTAGCCCTCTACGAGCAGTACTTC
TRBJ2-5,TRBV29-1,-,-,CSVEAGPQETQYF,TGCAGCGTTGAGGCAGGGCCCCAAGAGACCCAGTACTTC
TRBJ2-3,TRBV5-1,-,many,CASSLAGATDTQYF,TGCGCCAGCAGCTTGGCAGGGGCAACAGATACGCAGTATTTT
TRBJ2-5,TRBV3-1,-,few,CASSHLEGEQYF,TGTGCCAGCAGCCACCTGGAGGGGGAGCAGTACTTC
TRBJ1-5,TRBV20-1,TRBD1,-,CSAMTGVPNQPQHF,TGCAGTGCAATGACAGGGGTCCCAAATCAGCCCCAGCATTTT
TRBJ1-1,TRBV20-1,-,few,CSARNHLGGVGAFF,TGCAGTGCTAGAAATCACCTTGGAGGGGTTGGAGCTTTCTTT
TRBJ2-1,TRBV29-1,TRBD2,-,CSVRGGRYEQFF,TGCAGTGTCCGGGGGGGTCGGTACGAGCAGTTCTTC
TRBJ2-2,TRBV7-2,-,-,CASGGAGTGELFF,TGTGCCAGCGGGGGGGCAGGTACCGGGGAGCTGTTTTTT
TRBJ2-3,TRBV24-1,TRBD1,-,CATSDGTGTAHTDTQYF,TGTGCCACCAGTGATGGGACGGGGACAGCCCACACAGATACGCAGTATTTT
TRBJ2-7,TRBV27,TRBD1,many,CASSLGTGQPYEQYF,TGTGCCAGCAGTTTAGGGACGGGACAGCCCTACGAGCAGTACTTC
TRBJ1-4,TRBV30,TRBD1,few,CAWTGGNEKLFF,TGTGCCTGGACAGGGGGCAATGAAAAACTGTTTTTT
TRBJ1-4,TRBV4-1,-,-,CASSQARTEADEKLFF,TGCGCCAGCAGCCAAGCCCGGACAGAAGCAGATGAAAAACTGTTTTTT
TRBJ1-6,TRBV27,-,many,CASSKTGPSYNSPLHF,TGTGCCAGCAGCAAGACCGGGCCCTCCTATAATTCACCCCTCCACTTT
TRBJ2-3,TRBV5-6,-,many,CASSLRNRATDTQYF,TGTGCCAGCAGCTTGAGGAACAGGGCAACAGATACGCAGTATTTT
TRBJ1-2,TRBV28,TRBD1,once,CASSPGTGGDYGYTF,TGTGCCAGCAGTCCTGGGACAGGGGGAGACTATGGCTACACCTTC
TRBJ2-5,TRBV3-1,-,few,CASSQGPQGQETQYF,TGTGCCAGCAGCCAAGGACCACAGGGCCAAGAGACCCAGTACTTC
TRBJ1-2,TRBV29-1,-,-,CSVEGSGGGYTF,TGCAGCGTTGAGGGGTCAGGTGGGGGCTACACCTTC
TRBJ2-7,TRBV6-2/TRBV6-3,-,many,CASSPPGHPYEQYF,TGTGCCAGCAGTCCACCGGGACACCCCTACGAGCAGTACTTC
TRBJ2-5,TRBV10-3,-,-,CAISEIRGENEQCF,TGTGCCATCAGTGAGATCAGGGGAGAGAACGAGCAGTGCTTC
TRBJ2-7,TRBV20-1,-,many,CSASTPSGLSYEQYF,TGCAGTGCTAGTACCCCATCGGGGCTCTCCTACGAGCAGTACTTC
TRBJ2-7,TRBV6-6,TRBD1,many,CASSLPPGQGRGEQYF,TGTGCCAGCAGTCTTCCACCGGGACAGGGCAGGGGCGAGCAGTACTTC
TRBJ1-2,TRBV5-4,TRBD1,few,CASRGRTGDYGYTF,TGTGCCAGCAGGGGTCGGACAGGAGATTATGGCTACACCTTC
TRBJ2-3,TRBV6-6,TRBD2,many,CASSYSRQAGGTDTQYF,TGTGCCAGCAGTTACTCTAGGCAGGCGGGGGGCACAGATACGCAGTATTTT
TRBJ1-4,TRBV9,-,-,CASSPGQLNEKLFF,TGTGCCAGCAGCCCGGGACAACTAAATGAAAAACTGTTTTTT
TRBJ2-3,TRBV20-1,TRBD2,many,CSASDSSGGGTDTQYF,TGCAGTGCTAGTGACTCTAGCGGGGGAGGAACAGATACGCAGTATTTT
TRBJ1-4,TRBV7-9,-,-,CASSLEWGKRFF,TGTGCCAGCAGCTTGGAATGGGGAAAACGGTTTTTT
TRBJ2-2,TRBV5-1,TRBD1,-,CASSSDRAVTGELFF,TGCGCCAGCAGCTCAGACAGGGCCGTGACCGGGGAGCTGTTTTTT
TRBJ2-5,TRBV4-2,TRBD2,many,CASSLGSGEETQYF,TGTGCCAGCAGCTTAGGAAGCGGGGAAGAGACCCAGTACTTC
TRBJ1-5,TRBV5-1,TRBD1,few,CAGSLAGGNQPQHF,TGCGCCGGCAGCTTGGCAGGGGGAAATCAGCCCCAGCATTTT
TRBJ2-1,TRBV3-1,TRBD2,many,CASSQAARGTEQFF,TGTGCCAGCAGCCAAGCGGCGCGGGGGACTGAGCAGTTCTTC
TRBJ2-3,TRBV11-2,-,few,CASSLDKGGQITDTQYF,TGTGCCAGCAGCTTAGACAAGGGCGGGCAAATCACAGATACGCAGTATTTT
TRBJ1-2,TRBV15,TRBD1,many,CATSRENRGPYGYTF,TGTGCCACCAGCAGAGAAAACAGGGGGCCCTATGGCTACACCTTC
TRBJ2-6,TRBV6-1,-,-,CASKGLGANVLTF,TGTGCCAGCAAAGGGCTCGGGGCCAACGTCCTGACTTTC
TRBJ2-7,TRBV12-5,TRBD2,-,CASPHPGTSDEQYF,TGTGCTAGTCCCCATCCCGGAACTAGCGACGAGCAGTACTTC
TRBJ1-1,TRBV6-1,-,-,CASIRGNLNTEAFF,TGTGCCAGCATTCGGGGAAACCTGAACACTGAAGCTTTCTTT
TRBJ1-6,TRBV7-9,-,few,CASSFNQAGSPLHF,TGTGCCAGCAGCTTTAATCAGGCGGGTTCACCCCTCCACTTT
TRBJ1-2,TRBV5-1,TRBD1,many,CASSWDPGTGGINGYTF,TGCGCCAGCAGCTGGGACCCCGGGACAGGGGGCATTAATGGCTACACCTTC
TRBJ2-7,TRBV7-3,-,many,CASSLTGRDDEQYF,TGTGCCAGCAGCTTAACGGGCAGGGACGACGAGCAGTACTTC
TRBJ2-3,TRBV4-2,TRBD2,-,CASSQDGTSLYTQYF,TGTGCCAGCAGCCAAGATGGGACTAGCCTATATACGCAGTATTTT
TRBJ2-7,TRBV3-1,-,many,CASSQDTAPYEQYF,TGTGCCAGCAGCCAAGATACCGCCCCCTACGAGCAGTACTTC